Following are 27 T cell receptor beta chains from one sample sequenced in a study of T cells after posttransplantation cyclophosphamide. Produced via immunoSEQ multiplex PCR; TCRdb's table is partial and in-frame only. The data show about 21,000 clones, about 98% seen once. What was sequenced was naive CD8+ T cells sorted from PBMCs. These receptors were collected from a man aged 40-49 years in good health, CMV-negative, and a related stem cell transplant donor.

The rearrangement uses TRBV9 and TRBJ2-7, with 10 bases matching TRBD2. CDR1 is SGDLS and CDR2 is YYNGEE in the germline V gene. The J segment lost 5 bases and the V segment lost 0 bases, leaving 8 bases of the junction unmatched. The CDR3 runs 16 residues. CDR3 sequence reads: CASSVAPGLARNEQYF. The CDR3 bases are TGTGCCAGCAGCGTAGCTCCGGGACTAGCGCGTAACGAGCAGTACTTC.

This clone was picked up one time. The J gene is TRBJ2-2, the V gene TRBV11-1, with TRBD1 identical over 10 bases. From germline, CDR1 is SGHAT and CDR2 FQDESV (reference sequence). The CDR3 spans 16 residues. After removal of 2 bases from V and 7 bases from J, the junction contained 7 bases not matched to a gene. In DNA, the CDR3 is TGTGCCAGCAGCTTAACTCGACAGGGGGCTGACGGGGAGCTGTTTTTT. As protein: CASSLTRQGADGELFF.

V is TRBV6-1 and J is TRBJ2-3; weak D call: TRBD1 (6 bases). This CDR3 has 14 residues. Trimming took off 6 bases at V and 2 bases at J, with 12 bases between the two ends. Germline lookup yields CDR1 MNHNS and CDR2 SASEGT. The CDR3: CASSLQGYTDTQYF. The CDR3 nucleotides are TGTGCCAGCAGCCTACAGGGTTACACAGATACGCAGTATTTT.

CDR3 protein: CASSYGGAEAFF. CDR3 bases: TGTGCCAGCAGTTATGGGGGGGCTGAAGCTTTCTTT. The gene calls are TRBV6-5 and TRBJ1-1, with D perhaps matching TRBD1 (5 bases). Germline-derived CDR1 and CDR2 are MNHEY and SVGAGI. The CDR3 extends over 12 amino acids. The V end was cut by 3 bases, the J end by 6 bases, with 8 bases between.

A single count supports this clone. The rearrangement joins TRBV6-5 to TRBJ2-1; D uncertain. CDR3 length: 15 residues. V gave up 2 bases and J gave up 2 bases, with 10 bases separating them. Germline V gene lookup returns CDR1 MNHEY and CDR2 SVGAGI. The CDR3 sequence: CASSYGWAAYNEQFF. The CDR3 nucleotides are TGTGCCAGCAGTTACGGTTGGGCAGCCTACAATGAGCAGTTCTTC.

The V gene is TRBV7-2, the J gene TRBJ2-7; maybe TRBD2 (6 bases). Germline lookup yields CDR1 SGHTA and CDR2 FQGNSA. V was cut by 1 base and J by 9 bases, with 19 bases left in between. The CDR3 is 15 amino acids. The CDR3 region is CASSLEEPGTHPQYF. The CDR3 coding sequence is TGTGCCAGCAGCTTAGAGGAACCTGGGACTCACCCGCAGTACTTC.

This chain joins TRBV2 and TRBJ1-2, with D possibly TRBD1 on 5 matching bases. The CDR3 is 13 residues long. Germline assignment: CDR1 SNHLY and CDR2 FYNNEI. The V gene lost 1 base and the J gene lost 5 bases, with 8 bases spanning the gap. CDR3 nucleotide sequence: TGTGCCAGCAGTGAAGTCAGGACATATGGCTACACCTTC. It codes for CASSEVRTYGYTF.

The V call is TRBV10-2, the J call TRBJ2-7, with unresolved D. The CDR3 spans 14 residues. Germline V gives CDR1 WSHSY, CDR2 SAAADI. V shed 4 bases and J shed 2 bases, with 12 bases lying between them. Here the CDR3 reads CASSVAVFPYEQYF. CDR3 DNA sequence: TGCGCCAGCAGTGTCGCAGTTTTTCCCTACGAGCAGTACTTC.

V gene TRBV7-9 combines with J gene TRBJ1-4; maybe TRBD1 (6 bases). This CDR3 spans 14 amino acids. Per germline, CDR1 SEHNR and CDR2 FQNEAQ (reference sequence). Trimming left V 6 bases short and J 5 bases short, with 13 bases between. CDR3 region: CASRRQDENEKLFF. For the CDR3, the DNA is TGTGCCAGCAGACGACAGGATGAAAATGAAAAACTGTTTTTT.

The V call is TRBV28, the J call TRBJ1-5; D is undetermined. The CDR3 loop spans 15 amino acids. V lost 4 bases and J lost 4, with 14 bases in between. Germline assignment: CDR1 MDHEN and CDR2 SYDVKM. Here the CDR3 DNA reads TGTGCCAGCAGTTCCCCGGAGGGAGGTAATCAGCCCCAGCATTTT. Protein sequence: CASSSPEGGNQPQHF.

The genes are TRBV5-4 and TRBJ2-4, with 7 bases lining up with TRBD1. Germline V gene lookup returns CDR1 SGHNT and CDR2 YYREEE (reference sequence). This CDR3 is 13 amino acids long. V lost 1 base, J lost 10 bases, and 5 bases stayed unmatched. The CDR3 here is CASSLLPGQIQYF. In nucleotides, the CDR3 is TGTGCCAGCAGCTTGTTACCGGGACAGATTCAGTACTTC.

J is TRBJ2-5 and V is TRBV15; 10 bases map to TRBD1. The junction had 8 bases not matched to a gene; V was cut back by 5 bases and J by 5 bases. The length of the CDR3 is 15 residues. Germline CDR1 and CDR2: LNHNV and YYDKDF (reference sequence). The CDR3 loop reads CATSVTGGRAETQYF. The CDR3 DNA is TGTGCCACCAGCGTGACAGGGGGCAGGGCGGAGACCCAGTACTTC.

The chain couples TRBV5-1 to TRBJ2-7; 12 nucleotides agree with TRBD2. The CDR3 is 17 amino acids. CDR1 SGHRS and CDR2 YFSETQ come from the germline V gene. The J segment lost 2 bases and the V segment lost 3 bases, leaving 9 bases of the junction unmatched. CDR3 sequence: CASSSTTSGRPAYEQYF. The CDR3 region has the DNA TGCGCCAGCAGCTCGACGACTAGCGGGAGACCTGCCTACGAGCAGTACTTC.

The chain has TRBV2 and TRBJ1-1; 12 nucleotides match TRBD1. The germline V gene encodes CDR1 SNHLY and CDR2 FYNNEI. The CDR3 runs 15 residues. V gave up 6 bases and J gave up 5 bases; unmatched junction bases: 7. The CDR3 loop reads CASRHPGQGATEAFF. The DNA of the CDR3 is TGTGCCAGCAGGCACCCGGGACAGGGGGCGACTGAAGCTTTCTTT.

The chain employs TRBV9 and TRBJ1-5, with 8 nucleotides matching TRBD1. Per the germline V gene, CDR1 is SGDLS and CDR2 is YYNGEE. The CDR3 consists of 15 residues. Trimming took 3 bases from V and 4 from J; bases not matched to a gene: 6. CDR3 amino acids: CASSAHQGANQPQHF. CDR3 nucleotide sequence: TGTGCCAGCAGCGCTCATCAGGGGGCTAATCAGCCCCAGCATTTT.

V gene TRBV27 combines with J gene TRBJ2-1; 8 bases align to TRBD2. CDR1 is MNHEY and CDR2 is SMNVEV in the germline V gene (reference sequence). Trimming took 0 bases from V and 3 from J; bases not matched to a gene: 4. This CDR3 spans 16 amino acids. The CDR3: CASSLSRAGVYNEQFF. CDR3 bases: TGTGCCAGCAGTTTATCAAGAGCGGGGGTCTACAATGAGCAGTTCTTC.

The genes are TRBV18 and TRBJ2-7; possibly TRBD2 for D (6 bases). The CDR3 consists of 12 residues. V was cut by 3 bases and J by 5 bases, with 8 bases left in between. Germline V gene data show CDR1 as KGHSH and CDR2 as LQKENI. CDR3 amino acids: CASSPPGDEQYF. The DNA for the CDR3 is TGTGCCAGCTCACCTCCGGGGGACGAGCAGTACTTC.

The CDR3 here is CASSLQGGLIYEQYF. The CDR3 DNA sequence: TGTGCCAGCAGTTTACAGGGTGGCCTGATCTACGAGCAGTACTTC. V gene TRBV6-5 combines with J gene TRBJ2-7, with D possibly TRBD1 on 6 matching bases. Germline lookup yields CDR1 MNHEY and CDR2 SVGAGI. The CDR3 consists of 15 residues. V was cut by 4 bases and J by 3 bases, with 16 bases left in between.

The genes are TRBV4-1 and TRBJ2-7; a possible D gene is TRBD1 (6 bases). Trimming removed 4 bases at V and 3 bases at J, with 16 bases between. Germline values: CDR1 MGHRA, CDR2 YSYEKL. The CDR3 spans 15 residues. CDR3: CASSPGTGIGYEQYF. CDR3 bases: TGCGCCAGCAGCCCCGGCACAGGGATAGGCTACGAGCAGTACTTC.

This chain uses TRBV25-1 with TRBJ2-7; 8 positions agree with TRBD1. The germline V gene encodes CDR1 MGHDK and CDR2 SYGVNS. The J segment lost 7 bases and the V segment lost 2 bases, leaving 4 bases of the junction unmatched. This CDR3 contains 13 residues. For the CDR3, the DNA is TGTGCCAGCAGTGAACAGGGGGCAAGGGAGCAGTACTTC. Translated: CASSEQGAREQYF.

The chain has TRBV5-4 and TRBJ2-6; the match to TRBD1 covers 10 bases. CDR1 is SGHNT and CDR2 is YYREEE in the germline V gene (reference sequence). The CDR3 is 17 residues long. J lost 0 bases, V lost 3 bases, and 3 bases had no gene match. The CDR3 is CASSWDRGSSGANVLTF. CDR3 in DNA: TGTGCCAGCAGCTGGGACAGGGGCTCCTCTGGGGCCAACGTCCTGACTTTC.

The genes are TRBV27 and TRBJ1-5, with D uncertain. The CDR3 contains 13 residues. With 3 bases removed from V and 4 bases from J, the gap between germline ends came to 7 bases. Germline values: CDR1 MNHEY, CDR2 SMNVEV (reference sequence). CDR3 residues: CASSFSPNQPQHF. The CDR3 nucleotides read TGTGCCAGCAGTTTCTCTCCTAATCAGCCCCAGCATTTT.

The chain has TRBV27 and TRBJ2-3; 9 bases fit TRBD2. The V segment lost 2 bases and the J segment 3 bases; nucleotides outside the gene matches: 9. There are 17 residues in the CDR3. The germline gives CDR1 MNHEY, CDR2 SMNVEV (reference sequence). CDR3 DNA sequence: TGTGCCAGCAGTTTACGAGTAGCGGGAGTGGAAACAGATACGCAGTATTTT. It translates to CASSLRVAGVETDTQYF.

This chain uses TRBV10-1 with TRBJ2-1, with D possibly TRBD2 on 6 matching bases. V was clipped by 3 bases and J by 4 bases, with 7 bases between them. This CDR3 spans 13 amino acids. Germline V gene data show CDR1 as WNHNN and CDR2 as SYGVQD (reference sequence). The CDR3 region is CASSEGRYNEQFF. The CDR3 region has the DNA TGCGCCAGCAGTGAAGGGAGGTACAATGAGCAGTTCTTC.

This chain uses TRBV19 with TRBJ1-1; 9 bases are a match to TRBD1. Germline lookup yields CDR1 LNHDA and CDR2 SQIVND (reference sequence). The V segment lost 4 bases and the J segment 1 base; nucleotides outside the gene matches: 1. CDR3 length: 14 amino acids. The DNA for the CDR3 is TGTGCCAGTAGTACGGGACAGGGGAACACTGAAGCTTTCTTT. The encoded protein is CASSTGQGNTEAFF. The whole variable domain, filled in from reference TRBV19 and TRBJ1-1, reads DGGITQSPKYLFRKEGQNVTLSCEQNLNHDAMYWYRQDPGQGLRLIYYSQIVNDFQKGDIAEGYSVSREKKESFPLTVTSAQKNPTAFYLCASSTGQGNTEAFFGQGTRLTVV.

This rearrangement joins TRBV7-9 to TRBJ2-1; 8 nucleotides line up with TRBD2. Germline V gene data show CDR1 as SEHNR and CDR2 as FQNEAQ (reference sequence). Germline trimming cut 5 bases from V and 7 bases from J; bases unmatched to any gene: 4. The CDR3 sequence is 13 residues long. CDR3 sequence: CASSPGTRNEQFF. The CDR3 coding sequence is TGTGCCAGCAGCCCCGGGACTAGAAATGAGCAGTTCTTC.

The rearrangement links TRBV27 to TRBJ2-7; tentative D call: TRBD2 (6 bases). From germline, CDR1 is MNHEY and CDR2 SMNVEV (reference sequence). The V end lost 0 bases, the J end lost 2 bases, and 14 bases lay between the germline ends. The CDR3 spans 16 residues. In DNA form, the CDR3 reads TGTGCCAGCAGTTTATCGAGCCAGGGAGGCACCTACGAGCAGTACTTC. It encodes CASSLSSQGGTYEQYF.